This passage covers 23 T cell receptor beta chains from one sample sequenced in a study of PD-1 blockade in classical Hodgkin lymphoma. Time point meaning: cycle 4 day 1 (C4D1), after five to seven weeks of nivolumab. Brentuximab vedotin exposure varied among the patients, all of whom had relapsed after autologous stem cell transplantation. Assay used: immunoSEQ multiplex PCR; TCRdb lists only in-frame clones, some missing. The sample records about 31,000 clones, almost 85% being singletons. The material sequenced was peripheral blood mononuclear cells (PBMCs), taken before the fourth cycle of nivolumab. These receptors were obtained from a human donor with classical Hodgkin lymphoma.

The table lists this clone with a count of one. The gene calls are TRBV5-1 and TRBJ2-7; D is possibly TRBD1 (5 bases). V shed 3 bases and J shed 3 bases, with 13 bases lying between them. There are 14 residues in the CDR3. Germline-derived CDR1 and CDR2 are SGHRS and YFSETQ. The CDR3 spells CASSWADSYYEQYF. DNA for the CDR3: TGCGCCAGCAGCTGGGCCGACAGTTACTACGAGCAGTACTTC.

The rearrangement uses TRBV27 and TRBJ1-6, with D possibly matching TRBD1 (5 bases). The germline gives CDR1 MNHEY, CDR2 SMNVEV (reference sequence). The V end was cut by 5 bases, the J end by 9 bases, with 14 bases between. CDR3 size: 14 residues. CDR3 sequence (DNA): TGTGCCAGCAGTCCACGGACGGACATTTCACCCCTCCACTTT. Translating gives CASSPRTDISPLHF.

The V gene is TRBV6-5, the J gene TRBJ2-4; D possibly uses TRBD1 or TRBD2 (5 bases each). CDR3 size: 13 residues. V was trimmed by 8 bases and J by 10 bases, leaving 18 bases between them. Germline V gives CDR1 MNHEY, CDR2 SVGAGI. Here the CDR3 DNA reads TGTGCCAGCCGAAATTCCGGGACCGATATTCAGTACTTC. It translates to CASRNSGTDIQYF.

This chain uses TRBV30 with TRBJ1-6; D gene unclear. The CDR3 loop spans 17 amino acids. Germline assignment: CDR1 GTSNPN and CDR2 SVGIG (reference sequence). Trimming removed 3 bases from V and 0 bases from J, with 15 bases in between. The CDR3 reads CAWRRWLRSSYNSPLHF. The CDR3 DNA sequence: TGTGCCTGGAGGAGATGGCTGAGGAGCTCCTATAATTCACCCCTCCACTTT.

This clone was counted a single time. This chain joins TRBV5-1 and TRBJ2-5, with TRBD1 identical over 11 bases. Germline CDR1 SGHRS, CDR2 YFSETQ. V lost 4 bases, J lost 4 bases, and 9 bases stayed unmatched. This CDR3 comprises 16 residues. The CDR3 DNA sequence: TGCGCCAGCAGCCCAACCGGACAGGGGGCGTTAGAGACCCAGTACTTC. The encoded protein is CASSPTGQGALETQYF.

This chain connects TRBV4-1 to TRBJ2-5, with D perhaps TRBD1 (5 bases). V was clipped by 1 base and J by 3 bases, with 9 bases between them. Per the germline V gene, CDR1 is MGHRA and CDR2 is YSYEKL. CDR3 size: 14 residues. The CDR3 bases are TGCGCCAGCAGCCAAGTCCCAGGGAAAGAGACCCAGTACTTC. It is translated as CASSQVPGKETQYF.

This sequence joins TRBV4-1 and TRBJ2-7; D assignment may be TRBD1 or TRBD2 (5 bases each). The CDR3 loop spans 18 amino acids. Germline assignment: CDR1 MGHRA and CDR2 YSYEKL. Deletions cut 1 base from V and 6 bases from J, with 25 bases between. As DNA, the CDR3 is TGCGCCAGCAGCCAAGCTAATTTTATAGGACAAGGAGGATTCGAGCAGTACTTC. Protein product: CASSQANFIGQGGFEQYF.

This clone was recorded only once. V usage is TRBV4-2 and J usage is TRBJ1-5; weak D call: TRBD1 (6 bases). The CDR3 has 17 residues. From germline, CDR1 is LGHNA and CDR2 YNFKEQ. The V and J ends lost 0 bases and 3 bases respectively, with 15 bases between them. The CDR3 spells CASSQESDGGLNQPQHF. The CDR3, as DNA: TGTGCCAGCAGCCAAGAGTCCGATGGGGGCCTCAATCAGCCCCAGCATTTT.

The rearrangement joins TRBV4-3 to TRBJ1-2; D uncertain. V shed 0 bases and J shed 5 bases, with 7 bases lying between them. CDR1 and CDR2 from the germline V gene are LGHNA and YSLEER. CDR3 length: 13 residues. In DNA, the CDR3 is TGCGCCAGCAGCCAAGATCAGCAATATGGCTACACCTTC. This gives the protein CASSQDQQYGYTF.

V and J are TRBV7-8 and TRBJ1-5; D gene ambiguous. In germline, CDR1 is SGHVS, CDR2 FQNEAQ. With 0 bases removed from V and 3 bases from J, the gap between germline ends came to 15 bases. This CDR3 is 17 amino acids long. The CDR3 here is CASSLAIARSLNQPQHF. In DNA form, the CDR3 reads TGTGCCAGCAGCTTAGCTATAGCTAGGTCCCTCAATCAGCCCCAGCATTTT.

CDR3 DNA sequence: TGTGCCAGCACTCTGGGACAGGGAGGCTACGAGCAGTACTTC. It codes for CASTLGQGGYEQYF. This rearrangement joins TRBV6-1 to TRBJ2-7, with 9 bases fitting TRBD1. CDR3 size: 14 residues. The V gene end was trimmed by 7 bases and the J gene end by 3 bases; junction bases not matched to a gene: 7. The germline CDR1 and CDR2 sequences are MNHNS and SASEGT.

This clone has just a few counts. The chain links TRBV10-1 to TRBJ2-2; D not certain. This CDR3 has 14 amino acids. Trimming removed 9 bases from V and 0 bases from J, with 11 bases in between. Germline CDR1 WNHNN, CDR2 SYGVQD (reference sequence). CDR3 coding DNA: TGCGCCAGTGGTAAACAGTCGAACACCGGGGAGCTGTTTTTT. Residues: CASGKQSNTGELFF.

The chain has TRBV7-3 and TRBJ2-2; maybe TRBD2 (5 bases). Germline V gives CDR1 SGHTA, CDR2 FQGTGA. V was cut by 4 bases and J by 7 bases, with 16 bases left in between. CDR3 size: 15 residues. CDR3 region: CASSSYGPEGGELFF. CDR3 in DNA: TGTGCCAGCAGCTCGTACGGACCTGAGGGCGGGGAGCTGTTTTTT.

Here the CDR3 DNA reads TGTGCCATCAGTGGAGGACTCTCACCCATAGCTTTCTTT. Residues: CAISGGLSPIAFF. The chain is built from TRBV10-3 and TRBJ1-1; D unclear. The CDR3 consists of 13 residues. CDR1 ENHRY and CDR2 SYGVKD come from the germline V gene. V was trimmed by 4 bases and J by 10 bases, leaving 16 bases between them.

The rearrangement joins TRBV7-2 to TRBJ1-5; D is uncertain. V lost 1 base and J 7 bases, leaving 8 bases between the germline ends. CDR3 size: 13 residues. The germline CDR1 and CDR2 sequences are SGHTA and FQGNSA. CDR3 nucleotide sequence: TGTGCCAGCAGCTTAGGGGTCGGACAGCCCCAGCATTTT. Its translation is CASSLGVGQPQHF.

V usage is TRBV4-2 and J usage is TRBJ1-1; D unresolved. CDR1 and CDR2 (germline): LGHNA, YNFKEQ. The germline V and J ends were trimmed by 5 bases and 3 bases, with 16 bases remaining between them. The CDR3 covers 15 residues. The CDR3 DNA sequence: TGTGCCAGCAGCTACCACCAGCGGTGGGACACTGAAGCTTTCTTT. It specifies CASSYHQRWDTEAFF.

This sequence joins TRBV11-2 and TRBJ2-7, with a tentative D call TRBD1 (5 bases). The CDR3 contains 12 residues. Looked up from germline, CDR1 is SGHAT and CDR2 is FQNNGV. The V gene lost 6 bases and the J gene lost 3 bases, with 9 bases spanning the gap. The CDR3 DNA reads as TGTGCCAGCAGTACAGGTCGCTACGAGCAGTACTTC. Translation: CASSTGRYEQYF.

The rearrangement uses TRBV27 and TRBJ2-1, with D unclear. Germline CDR1 is MNHEY and CDR2 is SMNVEV (reference sequence). V was trimmed by 6 bases and J by 5 bases, leaving 14 bases between them. The CDR3 sequence is 14 residues long. The CDR3 sequence is CASREPFRNNEQFF. CDR3 DNA sequence: TGTGCCAGCAGGGAGCCTTTCCGAAACAATGAGCAGTTCTTC.

This rearrangement joins TRBV19 to TRBJ2-3; D is possibly TRBD1 (6 bases). Germline CDR1 is LNHDA and CDR2 is SQIVND (reference sequence). The CDR3 consists of 10 residues. The CDR3 loop is CATGANTQYF. CDR3 in DNA: TGTGCGACAGGTGCAAATACGCAGTATTTT.

In its sample, this clone was seen a few times. The CDR3 nucleotides are TGTGCCAGCAGTGATACCTTAGCGGTCAGGGGGGATACGCAGTATTTT. Translation: CASSDTLAVRGDTQYF. The chain has TRBV9 and TRBJ2-3; D might be TRBD1 (7 bases). CDR1 and CDR2 (germline): SGDLS, YYNGEE. Deletions cut 5 bases from V and 6 bases from J, with 22 bases between. This CDR3 spans 16 amino acids. Using reference TRBV9 and TRBJ2-3 for the parts outside the CDR3, the full variable domain is DSGVTQTPKHLITATGQRVTLRCSPRSGDLSVYWYQQSLDQGLQFLIQYYNGEERAKGNILERFSAQQFPDLHSELNLSSLELGDSALYFCASSDTLAVRGDTQYFGPGTRLTVL.

The V and J genes are TRBV9 and TRBJ1-2, with TRBD1 as a possible D gene (5 bases). The CDR3 loop spans 14 amino acids. Per germline, CDR1 SGDLS and CDR2 YYNGEE. The ends were cut back, 2 bases at V and 4 bases at J, with 12 bases in the middle. The CDR3 is CASSVGTAIYGYTF. The CDR3 DNA follows: TGTGCCAGCAGCGTCGGGACGGCGATCTATGGCTACACCTTC.

This sequence joins TRBV27 and TRBJ2-5, with TRBD2 as a possible D gene (5 bases). With 5 bases removed from V and 5 bases from J, the gap between germline ends came to 18 bases. Germline CDR1 is MNHEY and CDR2 is SMNVEV (reference sequence). The CDR3 sequence is 15 residues long. CDR3 sequence reads: CASSPGVVSTETQYF. The CDR3 DNA reads TGTGCCAGCAGTCCCGGGGTGGTGAGCACGGAGACCCAGTACTTC.

The chain employs TRBV5-3 and TRBJ2-7; maybe TRBD1 (5 bases). TRBV5-3 is treated as an ORF (open reading frame) with a function not yet certain. CDR3 length equals 16 residues. Trimming pared 3 bases from V and 3 bases from J, leaving 19 bases between. The CDR3, as DNA: TGTGCCAGAAGCTACAGGAGCTGGGCTGGAGACTACGAGCAGTACTTC. As protein: CARSYRSWAGDYEQYF.